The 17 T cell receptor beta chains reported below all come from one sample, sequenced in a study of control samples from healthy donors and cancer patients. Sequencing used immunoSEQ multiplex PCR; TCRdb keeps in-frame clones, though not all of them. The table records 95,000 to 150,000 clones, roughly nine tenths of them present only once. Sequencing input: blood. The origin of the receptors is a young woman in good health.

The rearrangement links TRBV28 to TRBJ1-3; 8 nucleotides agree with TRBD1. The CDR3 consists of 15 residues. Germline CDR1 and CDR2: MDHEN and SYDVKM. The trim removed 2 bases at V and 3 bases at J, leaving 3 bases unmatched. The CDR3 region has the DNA TGTGCCAGCAGTTTACCAGGGGGCGGTGGAAACACCATATATTTT. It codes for CASSLPGGGGNTIYF.

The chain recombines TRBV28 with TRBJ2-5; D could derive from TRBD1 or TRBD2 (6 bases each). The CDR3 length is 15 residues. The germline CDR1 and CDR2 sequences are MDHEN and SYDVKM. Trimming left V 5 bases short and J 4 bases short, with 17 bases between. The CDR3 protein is CASSTGRGVRETQYF. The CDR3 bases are TGTGCCAGCAGTACGGGAAGGGGGGTTAGAGAGACCCAGTACTTC.

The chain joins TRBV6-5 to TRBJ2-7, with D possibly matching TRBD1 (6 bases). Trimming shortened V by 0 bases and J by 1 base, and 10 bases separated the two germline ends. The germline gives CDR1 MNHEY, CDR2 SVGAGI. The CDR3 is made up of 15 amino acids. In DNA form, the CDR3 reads TGTGCCAGCAGTTACTCTGCAGGGGAGTCCTACGAGCAGTACTTC. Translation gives CASSYSAGESYEQYF.

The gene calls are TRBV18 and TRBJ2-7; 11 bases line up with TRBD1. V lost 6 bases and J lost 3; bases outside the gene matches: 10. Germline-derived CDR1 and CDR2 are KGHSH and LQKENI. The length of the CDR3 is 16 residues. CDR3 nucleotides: TGTGCCAGCTCGAACGGTATCGGGACAGGGGGCTACGAGCAGTACTTC. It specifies CASSNGIGTGGYEQYF.

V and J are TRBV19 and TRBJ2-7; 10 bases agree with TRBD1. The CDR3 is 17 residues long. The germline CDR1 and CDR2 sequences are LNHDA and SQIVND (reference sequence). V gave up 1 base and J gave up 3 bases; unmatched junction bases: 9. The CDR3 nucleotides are TGTGCCAGTAGTATAGGCTCCCCGGGACAGGGGAGCTACGAGCAGTACTTC. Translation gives CASSIGSPGQGSYEQYF.

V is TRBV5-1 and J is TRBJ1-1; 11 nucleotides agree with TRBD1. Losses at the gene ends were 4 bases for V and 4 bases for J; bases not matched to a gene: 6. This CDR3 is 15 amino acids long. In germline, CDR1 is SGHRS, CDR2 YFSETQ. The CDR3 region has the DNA TGCGCCAGCAGCCCTACCGGGACAGGGGGCACTGAAGCTTTCTTT. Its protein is CASSPTGTGGTEAFF.

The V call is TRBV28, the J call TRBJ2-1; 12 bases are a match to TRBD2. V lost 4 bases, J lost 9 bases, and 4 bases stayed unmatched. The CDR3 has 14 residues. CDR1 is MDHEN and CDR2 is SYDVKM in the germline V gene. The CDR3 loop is CASSYGLAGSEQFF. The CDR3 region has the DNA TGTGCCAGCAGTTACGGACTAGCGGGAAGTGAGCAGTTCTTC.

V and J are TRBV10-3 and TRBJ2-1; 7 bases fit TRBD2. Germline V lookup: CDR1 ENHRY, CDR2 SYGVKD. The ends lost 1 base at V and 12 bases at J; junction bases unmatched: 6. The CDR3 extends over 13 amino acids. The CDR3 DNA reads TGTGCCATCAGTGAGTTAGCGGGCCTGGGGCAGTTCTTC. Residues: CAISELAGLGQFF.

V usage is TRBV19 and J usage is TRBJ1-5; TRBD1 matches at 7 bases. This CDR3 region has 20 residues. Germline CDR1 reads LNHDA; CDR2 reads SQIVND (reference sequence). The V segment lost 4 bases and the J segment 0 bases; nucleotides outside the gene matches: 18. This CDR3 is CASSKGQFWAGTDSNQPQHF. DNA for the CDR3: TGTGCCAGTAGTAAGGGACAGTTTTGGGCAGGAACCGATAGCAATCAGCCCCAGCATTTT.

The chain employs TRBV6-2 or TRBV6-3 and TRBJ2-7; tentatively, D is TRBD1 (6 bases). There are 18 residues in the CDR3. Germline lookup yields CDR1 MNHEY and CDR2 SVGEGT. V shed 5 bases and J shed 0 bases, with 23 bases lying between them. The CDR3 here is CASSAPPRQALFSYEQYF. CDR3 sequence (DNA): TGTGCCAGCAGTGCCCCCCCACGACAGGCTCTTTTCTCCTACGAGCAGTACTTC.

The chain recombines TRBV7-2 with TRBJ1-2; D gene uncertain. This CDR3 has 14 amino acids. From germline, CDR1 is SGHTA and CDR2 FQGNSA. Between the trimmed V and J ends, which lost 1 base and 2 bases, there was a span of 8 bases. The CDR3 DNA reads TGTGCCAGCAGCTTAGAGGTGGGCAACTATGGCTACACCTTC. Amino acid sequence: CASSLEVGNYGYTF.

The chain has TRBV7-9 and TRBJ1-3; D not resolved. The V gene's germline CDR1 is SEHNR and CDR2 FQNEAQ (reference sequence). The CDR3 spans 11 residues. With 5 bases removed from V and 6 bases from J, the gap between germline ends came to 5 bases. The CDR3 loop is CASSQLNTIYF. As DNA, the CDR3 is TGTGCCAGCAGCCAACTAAACACCATATATTTT. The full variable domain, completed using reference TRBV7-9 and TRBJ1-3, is DTGVSQNPRHKITKRGQNVTFRCDPISEHNRLYWYRQTLGQGPEFLTYFQNEAQLEKSRLLSDRFSAERPKGSFSTLEIQRTEQGDSAMYLCASSQLNTIYFGEGSWLTVV.

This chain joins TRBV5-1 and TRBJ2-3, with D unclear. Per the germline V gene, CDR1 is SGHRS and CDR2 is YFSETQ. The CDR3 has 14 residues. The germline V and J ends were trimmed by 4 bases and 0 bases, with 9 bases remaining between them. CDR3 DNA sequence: TGCGCCAGCAGCAGACAAACTAGCACAGATACGCAGTATTTT. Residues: CASSRQTSTDTQYF.

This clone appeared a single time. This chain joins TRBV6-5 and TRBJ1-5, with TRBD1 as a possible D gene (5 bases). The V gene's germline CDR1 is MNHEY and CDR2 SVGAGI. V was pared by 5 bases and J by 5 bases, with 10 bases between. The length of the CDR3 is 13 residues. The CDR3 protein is CASSPTVYQPQHF. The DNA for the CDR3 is TGTGCCAGCAGTCCGACAGTGTATCAGCCCCAGCATTTT.

CDR3 loop: CASSGRFGSQETQYF. CDR3 DNA: TGTGCCAGCAGTGGTCGTTTTGGCTCTCAAGAGACCCAGTACTTC. This rearrangement joins TRBV25-1 to TRBJ2-5; D gene uncertain. The germline CDR1 and CDR2 sequences are MGHDK and SYGVNS. V was cut by 4 bases and J by 2 bases, with 14 bases left in between. The CDR3 runs 15 residues.

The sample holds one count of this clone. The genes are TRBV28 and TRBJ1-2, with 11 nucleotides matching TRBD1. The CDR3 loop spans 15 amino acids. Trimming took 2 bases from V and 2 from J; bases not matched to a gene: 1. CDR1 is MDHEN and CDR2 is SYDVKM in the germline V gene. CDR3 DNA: TGTGCCAGCAGTTTAGGGGACAGGGGGAACTATGGCTACACCTTC. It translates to CASSLGDRGNYGYTF.

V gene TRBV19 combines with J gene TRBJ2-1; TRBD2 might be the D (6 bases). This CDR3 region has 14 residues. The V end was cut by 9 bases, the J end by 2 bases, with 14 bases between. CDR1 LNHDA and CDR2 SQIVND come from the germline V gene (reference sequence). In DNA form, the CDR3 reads TGTGCCAGCACCCCTAGCGTAACCTACAATGAGCAGTTCTTC. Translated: CASTPSVTYNEQFF.